This TCR beta chain was recovered during a study of cytomegalovirus exposure and HLA in healthy donors (dated by TCRdb to the late 2010s). At the level of the whole study: An earlier analysis of several hundred of the donors reported 250 to 300 Gb of sequence data and 100 million to 130 million unique TCR beta sequences from 150 million to 200 million T cells. An earlier analysis of 587 of the donors applied high-throughput TCR beta sequencing to assess whether each TCR beta V gene segment acted as functional or pseudogenic. In a later analysis, previously published TCR beta repertoires from 550 to 750 donors were re-analyzed and high-resolution HLA genotyping was added so that TCR occurrence patterns could be studied. HLA typing included class I and class II loci at four-digit resolution. On average, around 240,000 unique TCR beta nucleotide sequences were sequenced per donor among a few hundred genotyped donors of the cohort, with 15% to 20% of those sequences being non-productive. In addition to the first cohort of approximately 670 subjects, a separate validation cohort of 130 or so different subjects was used. Every discovery cohort repertoire had been produced on one sequencing platform. Roughly 300 gigabases of sequencing data and 91 million or so unique TCR sequences made up an early release that covered several hundred HLA-typed donors. The genetic ancestry cluster associated with self-reported Caucasian donors included 81% of the approximately 410 genotyped donors. The later analysis used no new phenotypic data to find candidate immune exposures, relying instead on TCR beta sequences and their occurrence across donors. Using immunosequencing, the study profiled T cell repertoires from around 680 subjects and related those repertoires to cytomegalovirus serostatus. Because of strong linkage in the cohort, roughly five DR-DQ haplotypes were treated as single units for association and clustering. The study was designed to test whether signatures of past pathogen exposure could be identified by cataloging public T cell receptors. To predict cytomegalovirus infection status, the study brought together high-throughput TCR immunosequencing, statistical association of individual TCRs with disease status, and machine learning. Donor age, sex, ethnicity and CMV serostatus were compiled alongside the repertoire data. A later genetic analysis used genome-wide SNP genotypes for about 60% of the roughly 670 donors, treating that subset as a discovery cohort. Typing coverage varied by locus: roughly 620-640 donors for A, B, C, DRB1 and DQB1; approximately 560 for DQA1; approximately 610 for DPA1; approximately 450 for DPB1.

Comment on this clone: Its binding antigen is unknown. No base qualities exist here, and no much larger clone lies one base off it.

The cohort was made up of 666 healthy bone marrow donors. At the time of sampling, every cohort member was nominally healthy, though immune exposures that went unrecorded were likely present. The donor tested CMV seronegative, placing the donor among the roughly 340 seronegative members of the cohort. A peripheral blood sample was collected from each donor, and TCR beta sequencing was performed on peripheral blood mononuclear cells. Genomic DNA extraction from the blood cell samples was performed with the Qiagen DNeasy Blood Extraction Kit. Library preparation employed the immunoSEQ multiplex PCR assay. A mixture of 60 forward primers for TCR Vbeta segments and 13 reverse primers for TCR Jbeta segments was used in the multiplex PCR. A multiplex PCR assay on genomic DNA amplified the CDR3 region of rearranged TCR beta genes. The amplified TCR beta libraries were sequenced on the Illumina HiSeq System as 87-base-pair reads. In the original analysis: A later analysis tallied roughly 78 million unique TCR beta chains across the roughly 610 repertoires, and about 12 million of those chains were shared by two or more donors. To remove PCR and sequencing errors, raw reads were error-corrected and collapsed into unique sequences using a nearest-neighbor algorithm that merged closely related sequences. CDR3 sequences were aligned to IMGT reference sequences to assign V, D and J gene segments. For a sequence to be retained, a match of at least six nucleotides to both a V gene segment and a J gene segment was required. A rearrangement counted as productive if the CDR3 had no stop codons and remained in frame with V and J, and every other rearrangement counted as non-productive. CDR3 was defined according to IMGT convention as the region running from the second conserved V-encoded cysteine to the conserved J-encoded phenylalanine. The earlier analysis of some 580 of the donors excluded any sequence lacking an unambiguous match to a single V gene segment. An earlier analysis of a few hundred of the donors called V segments functional above 56.7% productive rearrangements and segregating when the between-donor standard deviation exceeded 5%. To diagnose cytomegalovirus status from the catalog of TCR beta chain sequences, a statistical classification framework was built. A later analysis assigned V and J genes by comparing TCR nucleotide sequences with IMGT/GENE-DB human TR gene sequences. Using the TCRdist pipeline, a later analysis assigned CDR3 sequences along with most-parsimonious VDJ recombination scenarios. A later analysis defined each TCR beta chain by its CDR3 amino acid sequence plus V-gene family, and excluded reads lacking a unique V-gene family. To address suspected cross-contamination and a sequencing artifact, a later analysis removed under 600 highly shared, low-generation-probability nucleotide sequences. For each public chain, a later analysis derived a clonal expansion index from normalized ranks of inferred template counts within each repertoire. In a later analysis, generation probabilities were computed with a VDJ recombination model fitted to out-of-frame rearrangements, and the resulting probabilities were checked against IGoR. In a later analysis, hypergeometric tests were used to score TCR-TCR, TCR-HLA and TCR-CMV co-occurrence, with a repertoire-size bias correction applied to TCR pairs. A later analysis estimated false discovery rates by permuting HLA or CMV assignments 20 times. In a later analysis, co-occurring TCRs were grouped with DBSCAN, and TCRdist sequence similarity was added when clustering was performed within HLA-allele-positive subsets. Repertoires with fewer than 30,000 or more than 120,000 public chains, plus five repertoires with anomalous nucleotide sharing, were excluded from co-occurrence clustering. The table was pulled from immuneACCESS by TCRdb, which kept in-frame rearrangements only. Such tables lose some clones; where checked, under half of the loss comes from unresolved V genes, and the rest has no known cause. V and J calls and clone size are as listed in that table; D and trimming were resolved from the DNA. The sample has under 150,000 clones on record, approximately 80% of them singletons. The biggest ten clones account for 2.5% of the sample.

Study-wide conclusions, independent of this receptor: In a later analysis, HLA-associated TCR beta chains showed more clonal expansion and lower generation probabilities than non-associated chains that were equally common. Correlated functional status among segregating V segments might be attributable to linkage disequilibrium, but an unknown experimental factor could not be ruled out. A few of the identified cytomegalovirus-associated TCR beta chains were confirmed in vitro to be specific for cytomegalovirus antigens. Because HLA typing was unavailable for some donors at each locus, only the typed subset was used in association tests. Some IMGT-functional V segments, including TRBV6-2 and TRBV6-3, could not be distinguished by the 87-base-pair reads and were therefore excluded. The study listed 164 TCR beta chains as associated with cytomegalovirus. A later analysis reported that several top co-occurrence clusters appeared linked to parvovirus B19, influenza, CMV and Epstein-Barr virus. Specific HLA alleles were associated with over 15,000 TCR beta sequences at a false discovery rate of 0.05 in a later analysis. In both the original and validation cohorts, the classifier was reported to diagnose cytomegalovirus status with high specificity and sensitivity. In an earlier analysis of over 550 of the donors, most TCR beta V segments were observed in productive rearrangements about 87% or about 30% of the time, broadly matching IMGT annotations. A further reported finding was that TCR beta sequences accurately predicted the HLA-A and HLA-B alleles for most subjects in the first cohort. The cohort was sequenced for TCR beta chains only, and without alpha or paired-chain data the features that could be detected were limited. Sequencing depth was assumed to be roughly uniform across donors in the presence/absence analyses, though that assumption may not hold. Most TCR sequences were observed very rarely across donors, whereas some public TCRs were present in many individuals. When HLA alleles, especially DR and DQ, strongly co-occurred, TCR associations were difficult to assign to individual alleles. CMV serostatus was the only immune exposure information available for the cohort. A later genetic analysis associated a missense DCLRE1C variant with V-gene and J-gene trimming of TCR beta chains, and an independent cohort replicated the association. Compared with the approximately 720-donor mean, donors in an Asian-associated ancestry cluster had fewer N-insertions in productive TCRs, according to a later genetic analysis. A cluster of highly shared sequence variants was judged likely to be a technical artifact of the sequencing pipeline. According to a later analysis, most CMV-associated TCR beta chains appeared to be HLA-restricted, and the HLA associations seemed to be driven largely by CMV exposure. Approximately 18 rarely observed V segments, including chromosome 9 orphons, were excluded from the earlier analysis of several hundred of the donors because counts were too low. According to a later analysis, TCR association rates differed among HLA loci, with DRB1 alleles showing the most associated TCRs and HLA-C alleles showing the fewest. The authors suggested that the approach could potentially be generalized to other disease states and immunological phenotypes.

The junction shows trimming of 1 base on V and 3 bases on J, plus 10 bases between the germline ends. CDR1 and CDR2 are drawn from the germline V gene: MGHRA, YSYEKL. Spanning cysteine to phenylalanine, the CDR3 consists of 15 amino acids. CDR3 DNA is the only sequence kept; it has 45 bases, read in frame from the first base. Sequenced material: PBMCs. The receptor's source is a young woman in good health and CMV-seronegative. The sequence joins TRBV4-1 to TRBJ1-3, with the identity of the D gene unclear. The DNA sequence is given as TGCGCCAGCAGCCAAGGGTCCGGGAGTGGAAACACCATATATTTT. Its translation is CASSQGSGSGNTIYF.